This TCR beta chain derives from a study of blood T cell repertoires in COVID-19. Germline V gene lookup returns CDR1 SGHRS and CDR2 YFSETQ. This CDR3 contains 14 residues. The V gene end was trimmed by 4 bases and the J gene end by 6 bases; junction bases not matched to a gene: 6. Sequencing used immunoSEQ multiplex PCR; TCRdb keeps in-frame clones, though not all of them. Of about 290,000 clones in the sample, around 81% were seen once. The sample comprised peripheral blood. The sequence was obtained from a woman between 45 and 65 years old with active or convalescent COVID-19. The V and J genes are TRBV5-1 and TRBJ2-3; 9 bases line up with TRBD1. CDR3: CASSPGTGLDTQYF. The CDR3 DNA is TGCGCCAGCAGCCCGGGGACAGGGTTGGATACGCAGTATTTT.